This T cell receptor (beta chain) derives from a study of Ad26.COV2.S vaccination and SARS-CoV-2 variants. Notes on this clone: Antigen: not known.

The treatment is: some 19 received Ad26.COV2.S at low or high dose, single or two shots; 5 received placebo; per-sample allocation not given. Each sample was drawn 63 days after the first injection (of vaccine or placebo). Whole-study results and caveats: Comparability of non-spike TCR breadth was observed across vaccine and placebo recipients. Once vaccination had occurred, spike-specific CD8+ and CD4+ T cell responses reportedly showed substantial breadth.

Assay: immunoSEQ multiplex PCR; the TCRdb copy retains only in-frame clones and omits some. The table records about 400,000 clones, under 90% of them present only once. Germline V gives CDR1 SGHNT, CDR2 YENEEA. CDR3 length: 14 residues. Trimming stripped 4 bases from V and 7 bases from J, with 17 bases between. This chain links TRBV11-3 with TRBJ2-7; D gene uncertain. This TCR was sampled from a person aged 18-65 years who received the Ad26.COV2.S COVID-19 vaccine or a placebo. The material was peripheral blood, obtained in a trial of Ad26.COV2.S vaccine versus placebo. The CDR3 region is CASSSRALLREQYF. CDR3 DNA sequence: TGTGCCAGCAGCTCCCGGGCCCTCCTAAGGGAGCAGTACTTC.